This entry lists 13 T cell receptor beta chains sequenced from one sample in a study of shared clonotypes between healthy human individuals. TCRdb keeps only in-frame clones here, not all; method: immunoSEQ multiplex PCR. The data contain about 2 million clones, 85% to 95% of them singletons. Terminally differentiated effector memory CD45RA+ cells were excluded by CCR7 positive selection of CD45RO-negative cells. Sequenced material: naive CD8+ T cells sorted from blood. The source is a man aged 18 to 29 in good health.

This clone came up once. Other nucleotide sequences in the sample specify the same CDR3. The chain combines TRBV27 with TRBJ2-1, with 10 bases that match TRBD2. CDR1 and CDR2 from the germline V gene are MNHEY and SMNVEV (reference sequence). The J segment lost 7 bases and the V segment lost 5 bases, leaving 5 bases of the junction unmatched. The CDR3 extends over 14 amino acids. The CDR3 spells CASSLGLARNEQFF. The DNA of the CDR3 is TGTGCCAGCAGTCTGGGACTAGCGAGAAATGAGCAGTTCTTC.

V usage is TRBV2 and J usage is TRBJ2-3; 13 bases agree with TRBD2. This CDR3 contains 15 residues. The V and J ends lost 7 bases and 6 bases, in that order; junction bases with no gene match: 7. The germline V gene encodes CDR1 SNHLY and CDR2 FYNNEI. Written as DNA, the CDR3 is TGTGCCAGCACATTACTAGCGGGAGGGGGGGATACGCAGTATTTT. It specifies CASTLLAGGGDTQYF.

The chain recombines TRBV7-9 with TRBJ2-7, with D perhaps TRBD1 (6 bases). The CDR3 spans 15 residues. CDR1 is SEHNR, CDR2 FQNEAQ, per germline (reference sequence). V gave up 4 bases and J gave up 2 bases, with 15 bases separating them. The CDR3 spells CASSSPKGDTYEQYF. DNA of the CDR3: TGTGCCAGCAGCTCCCCCAAGGGGGACACCTACGAGCAGTACTTC.

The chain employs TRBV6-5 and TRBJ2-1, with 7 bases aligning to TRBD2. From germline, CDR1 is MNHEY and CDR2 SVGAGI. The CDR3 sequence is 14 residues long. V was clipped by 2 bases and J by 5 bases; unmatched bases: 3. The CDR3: CASSYVTSNNEQFF. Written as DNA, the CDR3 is TGTGCCAGCAGTTACGTGACTAGCAACAATGAGCAGTTCTTC.

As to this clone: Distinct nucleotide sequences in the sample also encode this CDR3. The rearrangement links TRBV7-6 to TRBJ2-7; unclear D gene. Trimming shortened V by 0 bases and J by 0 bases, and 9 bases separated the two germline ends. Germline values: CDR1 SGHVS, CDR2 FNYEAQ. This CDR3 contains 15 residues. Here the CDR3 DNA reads TGTGCCAGCAGCTTAGCGCTCGGCAACTCCTACGAGCAGTACTTC. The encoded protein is CASSLALGNSYEQYF.

The DNA for the CDR3 is TGTGCCAGCACCTCGGGGACAGATACGCAGTATTTT. Its protein product is CASTSGTDTQYF. The chain is built from TRBV25-1 and TRBJ2-3; TRBD2 might be the D (5 bases). V lost 7 bases and J lost 3, with 8 bases in between. The CDR3 extends over 12 amino acids. The germline V gene encodes CDR1 MGHDK and CDR2 SYGVNS.

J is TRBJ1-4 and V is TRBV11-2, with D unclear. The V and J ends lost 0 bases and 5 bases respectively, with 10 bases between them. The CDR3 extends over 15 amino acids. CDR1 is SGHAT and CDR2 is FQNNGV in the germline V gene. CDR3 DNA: TGTGCCAGCAGCTTAGATTTTAGGCAGAATGAAAAACTGTTTTTT. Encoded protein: CASSLDFRQNEKLFF.

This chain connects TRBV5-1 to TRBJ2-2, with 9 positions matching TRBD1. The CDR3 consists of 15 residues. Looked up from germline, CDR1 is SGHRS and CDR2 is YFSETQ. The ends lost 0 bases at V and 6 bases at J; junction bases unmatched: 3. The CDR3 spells CASSLAGQGSGELFF. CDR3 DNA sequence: TGCGCCAGCAGCTTGGCTGGACAGGGGTCCGGGGAGCTGTTTTTT.

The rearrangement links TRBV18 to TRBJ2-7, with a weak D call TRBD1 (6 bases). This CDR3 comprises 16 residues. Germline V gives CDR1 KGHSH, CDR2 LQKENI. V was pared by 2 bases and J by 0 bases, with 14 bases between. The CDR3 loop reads CASSPNRAVSSYEQYF. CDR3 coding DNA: TGTGCCAGCTCACCAAACAGGGCAGTAAGCTCCTACGAGCAGTACTTC.

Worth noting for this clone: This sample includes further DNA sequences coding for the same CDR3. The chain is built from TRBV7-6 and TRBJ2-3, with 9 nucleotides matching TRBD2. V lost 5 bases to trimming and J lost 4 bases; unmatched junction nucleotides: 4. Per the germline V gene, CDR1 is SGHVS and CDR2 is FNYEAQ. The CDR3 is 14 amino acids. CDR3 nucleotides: TGTGCCAGCAGCAGAGCGGGGGGCCCAGATACGCAGTATTTT. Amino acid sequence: CASSRAGGPDTQYF.

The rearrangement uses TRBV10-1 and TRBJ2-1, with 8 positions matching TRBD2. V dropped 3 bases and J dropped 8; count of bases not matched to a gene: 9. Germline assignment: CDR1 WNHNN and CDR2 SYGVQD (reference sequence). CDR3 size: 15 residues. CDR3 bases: TGCGCCAGCAGTGACCCCCGGACTAGCCCAGATGAGCAGTTCTTC. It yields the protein CASSDPRTSPDEQFF.

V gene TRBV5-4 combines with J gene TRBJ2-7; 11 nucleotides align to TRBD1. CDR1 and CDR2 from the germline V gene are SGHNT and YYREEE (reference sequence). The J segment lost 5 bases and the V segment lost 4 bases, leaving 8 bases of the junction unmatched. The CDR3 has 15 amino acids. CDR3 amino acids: CASSRGTGGRDEQYF. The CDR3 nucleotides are TGTGCCAGCAGCAGAGGGACAGGGGGTCGCGACGAGCAGTACTTC.

The CDR3 loop reads CASSPSMTGTGYYEQYF. CDR3 in DNA: TGTGCCAGCTCACCTTCGATGACCGGGACAGGATACTACGAGCAGTACTTC. This chain connects TRBV18 to TRBJ2-7; 8 positions agree with TRBD1. There are 17 residues in the CDR3. V lost 3 bases to trimming and J lost 3 bases; unmatched junction nucleotides: 13. CDR1 KGHSH and CDR2 LQKENI come from the germline V gene.